The entry that follows covers one TCR beta chain sequence. The record originates from a study of blood T cell repertoires in COVID-19. The table came from immunoSEQ multiplex PCR; TCRdb's copy has only in-frame clones and leaves some out. Of 130,000 to 150,000 clones in the sample, roughly four fifths were seen once. The CDR3 totals 14 residues. Between the trimmed V and J ends, which lost 3 bases and 7 bases, there was a span of 13 bases. CDR1 is WSHSY, CDR2 SAAADI, per germline. Sequences were obtained from peripheral blood. This rearrangement joins TRBV10-2 to TRBJ1-5; tentative D call: TRBD1 (5 bases). The sequence was obtained from a woman older than 75 with acute or convalescent COVID-19. CDR3 bases: TGCGCCAGCAGTGAAGTCTCGGGGGAACAGCCCCAGCATTTT. It encodes CASSEVSGEQPQHF.